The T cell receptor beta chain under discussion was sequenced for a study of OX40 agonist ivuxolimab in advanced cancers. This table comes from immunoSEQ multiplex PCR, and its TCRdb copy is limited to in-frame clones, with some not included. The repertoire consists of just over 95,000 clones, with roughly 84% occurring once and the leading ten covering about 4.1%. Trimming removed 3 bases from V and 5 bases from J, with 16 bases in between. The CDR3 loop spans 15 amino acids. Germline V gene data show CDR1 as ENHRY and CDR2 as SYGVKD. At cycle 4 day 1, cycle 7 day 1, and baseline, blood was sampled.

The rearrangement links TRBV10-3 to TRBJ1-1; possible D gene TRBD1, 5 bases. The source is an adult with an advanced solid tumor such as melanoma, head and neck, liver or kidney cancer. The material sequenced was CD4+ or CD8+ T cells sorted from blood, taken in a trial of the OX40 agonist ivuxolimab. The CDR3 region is CAISEASGVRTEAFF. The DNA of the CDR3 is TGTGCCATCAGTGAAGCTTCGGGGGTCAGAACTGAAGCTTTCTTT.